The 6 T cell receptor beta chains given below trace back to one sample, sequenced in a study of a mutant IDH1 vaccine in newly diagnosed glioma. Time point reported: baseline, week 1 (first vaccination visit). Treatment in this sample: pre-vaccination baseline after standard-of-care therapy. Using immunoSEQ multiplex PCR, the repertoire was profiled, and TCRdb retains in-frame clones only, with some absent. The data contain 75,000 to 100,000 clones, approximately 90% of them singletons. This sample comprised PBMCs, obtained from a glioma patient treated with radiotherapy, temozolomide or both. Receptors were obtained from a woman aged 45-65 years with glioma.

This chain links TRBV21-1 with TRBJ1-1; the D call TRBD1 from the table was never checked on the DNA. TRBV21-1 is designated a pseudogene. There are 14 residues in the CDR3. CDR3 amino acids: CASSYRGLSTEAFF. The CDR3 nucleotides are TGTGCCAGCAGCTACAGGGGGCTTAGCACTGAAGCTTTCTTT.

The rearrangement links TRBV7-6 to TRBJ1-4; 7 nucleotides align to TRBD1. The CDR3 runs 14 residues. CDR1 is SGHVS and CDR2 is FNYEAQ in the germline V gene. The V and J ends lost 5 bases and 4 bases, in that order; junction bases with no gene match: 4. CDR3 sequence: CASSTGQYNEKLFF. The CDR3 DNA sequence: TGTGCCAGCAGCACGGGACAGTATAATGAAAAACTGTTTTTT.

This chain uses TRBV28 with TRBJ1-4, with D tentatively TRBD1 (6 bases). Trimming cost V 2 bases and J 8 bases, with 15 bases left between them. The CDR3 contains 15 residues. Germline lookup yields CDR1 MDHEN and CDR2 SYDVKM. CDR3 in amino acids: CASSLTPTGKEKLFF. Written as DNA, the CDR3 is TGTGCCAGCAGTTTAACCCCTACAGGGAAAGAAAAACTGTTTTTT. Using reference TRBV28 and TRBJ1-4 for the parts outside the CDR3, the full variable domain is DVKVTQSSRYLVKRTGEKVFLECVQDMDHENMFWYRQDPGLGLRLIYFSYDVKMKEKGDIPEGYSVSREKKERFSLILESASTNQTSMYLCASSLTPTGKEKLFFGSGTQLSVL.

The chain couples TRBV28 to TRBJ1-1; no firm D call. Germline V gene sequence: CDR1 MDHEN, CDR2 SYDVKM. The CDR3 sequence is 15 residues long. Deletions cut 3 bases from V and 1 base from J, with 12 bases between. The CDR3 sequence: CASSFQAGWNTEAFF. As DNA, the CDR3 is TGTGCCAGCAGTTTCCAAGCGGGCTGGAACACTGAAGCTTTCTTT. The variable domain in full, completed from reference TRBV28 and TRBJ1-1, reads DVKVTQSSRYLVKRTGEKVFLECVQDMDHENMFWYRQDPGLGLRLIYFSYDVKMKEKGDIPEGYSVSREKKERFSLILESASTNQTSMYLCASSFQAGWNTEAFFGQGTRLTVV.

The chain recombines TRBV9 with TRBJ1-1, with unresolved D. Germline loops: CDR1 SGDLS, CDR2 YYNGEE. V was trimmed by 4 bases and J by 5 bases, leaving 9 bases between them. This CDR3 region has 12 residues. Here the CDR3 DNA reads TGTGCCAGCAGCCAAGCGGATACTGAAGCTTTCTTT. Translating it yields CASSQADTEAFF.

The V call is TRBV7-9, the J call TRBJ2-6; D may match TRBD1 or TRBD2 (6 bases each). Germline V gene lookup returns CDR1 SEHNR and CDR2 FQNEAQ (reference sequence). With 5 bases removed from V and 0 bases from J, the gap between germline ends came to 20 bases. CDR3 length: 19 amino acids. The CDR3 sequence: CASSPRRGALSSGANVLTF. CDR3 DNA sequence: TGTGCCAGCAGCCCCCGGAGGGGGGCCCTTTCCTCTGGGGCCAACGTCCTGACTTTC.